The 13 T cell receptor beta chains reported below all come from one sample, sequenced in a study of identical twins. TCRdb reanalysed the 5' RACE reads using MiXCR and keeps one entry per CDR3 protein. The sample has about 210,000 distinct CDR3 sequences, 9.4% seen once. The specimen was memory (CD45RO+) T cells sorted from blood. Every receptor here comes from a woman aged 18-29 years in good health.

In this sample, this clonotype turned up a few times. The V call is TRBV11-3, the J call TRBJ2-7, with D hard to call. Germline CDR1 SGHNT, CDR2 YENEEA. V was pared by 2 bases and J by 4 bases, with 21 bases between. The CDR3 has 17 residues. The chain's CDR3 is CASSLTSWASYGYEQYF. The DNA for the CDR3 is TGTGCCAGCAGCTTAACGTCTTGGGCCTCCTATGGGTACGAGCAGTACTTC.

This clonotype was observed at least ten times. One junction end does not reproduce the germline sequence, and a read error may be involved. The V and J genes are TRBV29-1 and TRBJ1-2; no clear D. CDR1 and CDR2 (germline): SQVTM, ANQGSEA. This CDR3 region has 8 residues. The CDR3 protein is CSVGARSF. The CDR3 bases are TGCAGCGTCGGAGCGAGGTCCTTC.

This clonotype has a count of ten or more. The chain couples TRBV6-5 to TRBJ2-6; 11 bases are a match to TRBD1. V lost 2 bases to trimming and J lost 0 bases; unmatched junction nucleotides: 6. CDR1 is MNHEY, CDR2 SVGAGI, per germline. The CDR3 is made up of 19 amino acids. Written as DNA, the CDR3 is TGTGCCAGCAGTTACCGGGACAGGGGGTTTGACTCTGGGGCCAACGTCCTGACTTTC. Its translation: CASSYRDRGFDSGANVLTF.

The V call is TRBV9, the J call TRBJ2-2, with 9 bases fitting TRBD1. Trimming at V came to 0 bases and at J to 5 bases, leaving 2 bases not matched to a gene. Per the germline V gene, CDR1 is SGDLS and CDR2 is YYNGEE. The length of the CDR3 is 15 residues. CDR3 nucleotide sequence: TGTGCCAGCAGCGTAGCAGGGACAGGGACCGGGGAGCTGTTTTTT. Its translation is CASSVAGTGTGELFF.

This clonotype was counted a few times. CDR3 amino acids: CASSYTLPSGSYEQYF. CDR3 DNA: TGTGCCAGCAGTTATACCCTGCCTAGCGGGAGCTACGAGCAGTACTTC. This chain connects TRBV6-5 to TRBJ2-7; 10 bases map to TRBD2. Germline CDR1 MNHEY, CDR2 SVGAGI. The V segment lost 3 bases and the J segment 3 bases; nucleotides outside the gene matches: 8. CDR3 length: 16 residues.

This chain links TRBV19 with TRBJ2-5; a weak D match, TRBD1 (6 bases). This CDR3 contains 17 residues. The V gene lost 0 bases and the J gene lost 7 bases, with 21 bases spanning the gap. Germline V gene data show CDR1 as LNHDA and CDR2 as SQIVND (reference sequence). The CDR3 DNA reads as TGTGCCAGTAGTATAGATATAGGGGCTCTCGTAGGGGGGACCCAGTACTTC. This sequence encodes CASSIDIGALVGGTQYF.

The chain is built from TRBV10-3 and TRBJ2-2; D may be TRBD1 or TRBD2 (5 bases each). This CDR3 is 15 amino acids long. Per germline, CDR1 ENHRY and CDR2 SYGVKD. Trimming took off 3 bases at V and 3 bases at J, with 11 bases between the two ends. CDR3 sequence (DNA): TGTGCCATCAGTGAAAAGGGGAGAGACACCGGGGAGCTGTTTTTT. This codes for CAISEKGRDTGELFF.

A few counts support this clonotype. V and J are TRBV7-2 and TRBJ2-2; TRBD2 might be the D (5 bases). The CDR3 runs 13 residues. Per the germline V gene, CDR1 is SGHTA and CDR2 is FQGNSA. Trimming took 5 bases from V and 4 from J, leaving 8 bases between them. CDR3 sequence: CASSRDITGELFF. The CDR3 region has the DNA TGTGCCAGCAGCCGGGATATCACCGGGGAGCTGTTTTTT.

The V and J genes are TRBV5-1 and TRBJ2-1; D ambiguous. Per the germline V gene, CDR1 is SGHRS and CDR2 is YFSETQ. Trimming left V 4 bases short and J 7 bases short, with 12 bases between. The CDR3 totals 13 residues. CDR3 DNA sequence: TGCGCCAGCAGCGCTGACCCAGGTAATGAGCAGTTCTTC. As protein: CASSADPGNEQFF.

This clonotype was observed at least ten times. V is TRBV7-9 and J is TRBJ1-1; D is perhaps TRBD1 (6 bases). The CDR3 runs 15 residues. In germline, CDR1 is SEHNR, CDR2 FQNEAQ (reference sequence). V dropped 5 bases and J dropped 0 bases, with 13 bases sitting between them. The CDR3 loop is CASSPRGGMNTEAFF. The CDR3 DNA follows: TGTGCCAGCAGCCCCCGGGGGGGCATGAACACTGAAGCTTTCTTT. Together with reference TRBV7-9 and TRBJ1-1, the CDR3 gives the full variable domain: DTGVSQNPRHKITKRGQNVTFRCDPISEHNRLYWYRQTLGQGPEFLTYFQNEAQLEKSRLLSDRFSAERPKGSFSTLEIQRTEQGDSAMYLCASSPRGGMNTEAFFGQGTRLTVV.

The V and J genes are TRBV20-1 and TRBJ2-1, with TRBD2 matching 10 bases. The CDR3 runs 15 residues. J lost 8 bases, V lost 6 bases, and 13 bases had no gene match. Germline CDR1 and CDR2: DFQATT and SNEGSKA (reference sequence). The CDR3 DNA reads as TGCAGTGCAACTGGTCAGCGGGGGGGCCTCCATGAGCAGTTCTTC. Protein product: CSATGQRGGLHEQFF.

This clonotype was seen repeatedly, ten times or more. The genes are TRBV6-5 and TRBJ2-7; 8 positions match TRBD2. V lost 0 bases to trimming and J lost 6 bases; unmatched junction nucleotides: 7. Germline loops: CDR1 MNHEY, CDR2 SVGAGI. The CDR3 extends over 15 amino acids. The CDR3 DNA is TGTGCCAGCAGTTACTCTTGGACTAGCCCCAGCGAGCAGTACTTC. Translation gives CASSYSWTSPSEQYF.

This chain's CDR3 is CASSATGYNEQFF. The CDR3 DNA reads TGTGCCAGCAGTGCAACGGGATACAATGAGCAGTTCTTC. The rearrangement joins TRBV6-6 to TRBJ2-1, with a weak D call TRBD2 (5 bases). This CDR3 region has 13 residues. Trimming cost V 5 bases and J 4 bases, with 9 bases left between them. Germline V CDR1 and CDR2: MNHNY, SVGAGI (reference sequence).